The rows below give T cell receptor beta chains drawn from one sample of a study of shared clonotypes between healthy human individuals. Clones were read by immunoSEQ multiplex PCR, and TCRdb kept only the in-frame ones, dropping some. Found here are about 990,000 clones, 75% to 80% of them singletons; the top ten hold 0.6% to 0.75%. The sequencing input was memory CD4+ T cells from PBMCs. These receptors were obtained from a young man in good health. Some clones in this sample may be carry-over from other donors' samples. Both conserved end residues are part of each CDR3. A D gene is named only where the DNA matches it firmly. Only part of the rows carry a size: once, few, many, or a class if the clone is expanded.

d_call,v_call,j_call,clone_size,cdr3_nt,cdr3_aa
TRBD1,TRBV5-1,TRBJ1-1,-,TGCGCCAGCAGTCGACAGGGCGATGAAGCTTTCTTT,CASSRQGDEAFF
-,TRBV28,TRBJ1-3,-,TGTGCCAGCAGTACCCGGATGGGACCGGAGGGAAACACCATATATTTT,CASSTRMGPEGNTIYF
-,TRBV28,TRBJ2-5,-,TGTGCCAGCAGACTTTGGTTGGGGGAGACCCAGTACTTC,CASRLWLGETQYF
-,TRBV11-2,TRBJ1-1,few,TGTGCCAGCAGCTGGACCGGGGCGAGTGAAGCTTTCTTT,CASSWTGASEAFF
-,TRBV7-3,TRBJ2-1,few,TGTGCCAGCAGCCTCATAGGGGGGAATGAGCAGTTCTTC,CASSLIGGNEQFF
TRBD2,TRBV30,TRBJ2-7,-,TGTGCCTCCAGGGCGGGGACTAGCACTCACGAGCAGTACTTC,CASRAGTSTHEQYF
-,TRBV19,TRBJ1-1,-,TGTGCCAGTAGTATAGATACGGACACTGAAGCTTTCTTT,CASSIDTDTEAFF
TRBD1,TRBV2,TRBJ2-3,-,TGTGCCAGCAGTGATCTGGGACAGAGCACAGATACGCAGTATTTT,CASSDLGQSTDTQYF
-,TRBV29-1,TRBJ1-4,-,TGCAGCGCGGCCTGGGGGTCAGGGTATGAAAAACTGTTTTTT,CSAAWGSGYEKLFF
TRBD2,TRBV7-9,TRBJ2-2,-,TGTGCCAGCAGCTTACGGGACTATAACACCGGGGAGCTGTTTTTT,CASSLRDYNTGELFF
TRBD2,TRBV6-1,TRBJ2-7,-,TGTGCCAGCATCCGCGTCACTAGCGGCTCCTACGAGCAGTACTTC,CASIRVTSGSYEQYF
-,TRBV12-5,TRBJ1-1,-,TGTGCTAGTGGGTGGGGGGACAACACTGAAGCTTTCTTT,CASGWGDNTEAFF
-,TRBV5-1,TRBJ2-5,-,TGCGCCAGCAGCTCAACGGTCCAAGAGACCCAGTACTTC,CASSSTVQETQYF
-,TRBV7-2,TRBJ2-7,-,TGTGCCAGCAGCTTAGCGGCCGGCTCCTACGAGCAGTACTTC,CASSLAAGSYEQYF
TRBD1,TRBV30,TRBJ1-6,-,TGTGCCCGCGACAGGGGGCAAAATTCACCCCTCCACTTT,CARDRGQNSPLHF
-,TRBV9,TRBJ2-1,many,TGTGCCAGCAGCGTAGATCGGGATGAGCAGTTCTTC,CASSVDRDEQFF
-,TRBV27,TRBJ2-4,many,TGTGCCAGCAGTCCGTGGGGGCGGAACATTCAGTACTTC,CASSPWGRNIQYF
-,TRBV5-6,TRBJ1-4,many,TGTGCCAGCAGCTTTTCGGGGTCCACAACTAATGAAAAACTGTTTTTT,CASSFSGSTTNEKLFF